A selection of T cell receptor beta chains follows, all from one sample in a study of beta chain features in type 1 diabetes. This table comes from immunoSEQ multiplex PCR, and its TCRdb copy is limited to in-frame clones, with some not included. The repertoire consists of under 500,000 clones, with about 30% occurring once and the leading ten covering around 0.065%. The sample taken for sequencing was naive CD4+ T cells from blood. These receptors originate from a young man in good health. The CDR3 runs from the conserved cysteine through the conserved F or W. The D gene is left open where the match is weak. Expanded clones get a size class; other rows say once, few or many, or leave the size out.

>TRBV15|NA|NA|TRBJ2-7
TGTGCCACCAGCAGAGATCTCGCACAGGCCACCTACGAGCAGTACTTC
CATSRDLAQATYEQYF
>TRBV7-9|once|NA|TRBJ2-1
TGTGCCAGCACGGGGGACAATGAGCAGTTCTTC
CASTGDNEQFF
>TRBV4-2|NA|TRBD2|TRBJ2-1
TGTGCCAGCAGCCAGGGAATGCGGCAGCGGGGGAGGTACAATGAGCAGTTCTTC
CASSQGMRQRGRYNEQFF
>TRBV7-9|NA|TRBD1|TRBJ1-2
TGTGCCAGCAGTCCCGACAGGGGGCTATTCCATGGCTACACCTTC
CASSPDRGLFHGYTF
>TRBV7-9|once|TRBD1|TRBJ2-1
TGTGCCAGCAGCGACAAGCCAGGGGGCGCCGCCAATGAGCAGTTCTTC
CASSDKPGGAANEQFF
>TRBV30|NA|NA|TRBJ1-1
TGTGCCTGGAGGCGACACTCCAGAGGGACTGAAGCTTTCTTT
CAWRRHSRGTEAFF
>TRBV14|few|TRBD2|TRBJ2-5
TGTGCCAGCAGCCAACGCTTGAGCGGGAGGGCCCCAGAGACCCAGTACTTC
CASSQRLSGRAPETQYF
>TRBV28|few|NA|TRBJ2-7
TGTGCCAGCTCCCAGCCGATGGGATACGAGCAGTACTTC
CASSQPMGYEQYF
>TRBV6-5|NA|TRBD1|TRBJ2-1
TGTGCCAGCAAGGGGGCAGGGGGTTACAATGAGCAGTTCTTC
CASKGAGGYNEQFF
>TRBV7-2|NA|NA|TRBJ2-3
TGTGCCAGCAGCTTTGAGCGCAGCGGCACAGATACGCAGTATTTT
CASSFERSGTDTQYF
>TRBV29-1|NA|TRBD1|TRBJ2-3
TGCAGCGTTTTCCCACTGCTTGGGACAGGGACAGATACGCAGTATTTT
CSVFPLLGTGTDTQYF
>TRBV9|NA|NA|TRBJ2-1
TGTGCCAGCAGCGTAGTGGGTTCCGACAATGAGCAGTTCTTC
CASSVVGSDNEQFF
>TRBV7-9|NA|NA|TRBJ2-7
TGTGCCAGCAGCTCTAGCCTCAACGAGCAGTACTTC
CASSSSLNEQYF
>TRBV13|few|TRBD1|TRBJ1-5
TGTGCCAGCAGCTTAGCAGGGGGTAATCAGCCCCAGCATTTT
CASSLAGGNQPQHF
>TRBV6-5|once|TRBD1|TRBJ2-7
TGTGCCAGCAGTTACCTCGACAGGGCCTACGAGCAGTACTTC
CASSYLDRAYEQYF
>TRBV7-6|NA|TRBD1|TRBJ2-5
TGTGCCAGCAACTTATTCCTAGGTTCAGGGGGCAAAGAGACCCAGTACTTC
CASNLFLGSGGKETQYF
>TRBV6-6|NA|NA|TRBJ2-1
TGTGCCAGCAGTCCTGTAGCGGCTGAGCAGTTCTTC
CASSPVAAEQFF
>TRBV9|NA|NA|TRBJ2-5
TGTGCCAGCAGCGTACTGGGCGAGACCCAGTACTTC
CASSVLGETQYF
>TRBV29-1|NA|TRBD1|TRBJ1-1
TGCAGCGCCCGGACAGGGTATGACACTGAAGCTTTCTTT
CSARTGYDTEAFF
>TRBV13|NA|NA|TRBJ2-7
TGTGCCAGCAGCTTACGGTCTGGACAGACCTACGAGCAGTACTTC
CASSLRSGQTYEQYF
>TRBV10-3|NA|TRBD2|TRBJ2-2
TGTGCCATCAGTGAGCTTCCGGGACTAGCGGACACCGGGGAGCTGTTTTTT
CAISELPGLADTGELFF
>TRBV6-6|few|NA|TRBJ2-1
TGTGCCAGCAGTTACGACGGCTACGCGAATGAGCAGTTCTTC
CASSYDGYANEQFF
>TRBV5-1|few|NA|TRBJ2-5
TGCGCCAGCAGCTTGGAGGTGGAGACCCAGTACTTC
CASSLEVETQYF
>TRBV7-2|NA|NA|TRBJ2-7
TGTGCCAGCAGCTCCACGCTAGCGCGAGCTTTCTACGAGCAGTACTTC
CASSSTLARAFYEQYF
>TRBV7-2|few|NA|TRBJ1-1
TGTGCCAGCAGCTTAGGGGGCCCTGGAGCTTTCTTT
CASSLGGPGAFF
>TRBV7-2|NA|NA|TRBJ2-3
TGTGCCAGCAGCTTACGAATGGTTAGCACAGATACGCAGTATTTT
CASSLRMVSTDTQYF
>TRBV6-1|NA|NA|TRBJ1-1
TGTGCCAGCAGTGGTTGGACTGAAGCTTTCTTT
CASSGWTEAFF
>TRBV7-2|NA|NA|TRBJ1-5
TGTGCCAGCAGCTTAGTGGCAGGAAGCAATCAGCCCCAGCATTTT
CASSLVAGSNQPQHF
>TRBV7-3|NA|NA|TRBJ2-1
TGTGCCAGCAGCTTAACGGGCCCCTACAATGAGCAGTTCTTC
CASSLTGPYNEQFF
>TRBV25-1|NA|NA|TRBJ1-5
TGTGCCAGCAGTGATCCGGCGAGCAGGCAGCCCCAGCATTTT
CASSDPASRQPQHF
>TRBV5-1|NA|NA|TRBJ2-7
TGCGCCAGCAGCTTGAACGGGTACGAGCAGTACTTC
CASSLNGYEQYF